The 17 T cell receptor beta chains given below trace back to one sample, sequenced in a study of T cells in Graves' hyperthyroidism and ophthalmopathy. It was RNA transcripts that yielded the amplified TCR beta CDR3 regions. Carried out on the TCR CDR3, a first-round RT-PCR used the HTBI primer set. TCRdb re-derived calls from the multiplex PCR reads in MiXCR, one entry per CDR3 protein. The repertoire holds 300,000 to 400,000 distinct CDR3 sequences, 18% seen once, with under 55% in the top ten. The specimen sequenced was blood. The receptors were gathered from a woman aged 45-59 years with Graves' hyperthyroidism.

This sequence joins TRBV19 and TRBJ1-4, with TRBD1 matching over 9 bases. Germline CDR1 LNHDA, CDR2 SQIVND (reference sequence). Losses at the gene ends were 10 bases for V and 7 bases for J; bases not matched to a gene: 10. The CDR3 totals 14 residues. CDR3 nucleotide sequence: TGTGCCACCTCCTCAGGACAGGGGACTGAAAAACTGTTTTTT. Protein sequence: CATSSGQGTEKLFF.

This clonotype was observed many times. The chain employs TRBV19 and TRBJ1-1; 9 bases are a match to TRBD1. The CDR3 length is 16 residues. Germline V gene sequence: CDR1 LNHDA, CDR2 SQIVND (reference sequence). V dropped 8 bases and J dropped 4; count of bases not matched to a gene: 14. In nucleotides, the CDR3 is TGTGCCAGTTCTGGCCGGGCCGGGACAGGGTCCACTGAAGCTTTCTTT. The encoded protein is CASSGRAGTGSTEAFF.

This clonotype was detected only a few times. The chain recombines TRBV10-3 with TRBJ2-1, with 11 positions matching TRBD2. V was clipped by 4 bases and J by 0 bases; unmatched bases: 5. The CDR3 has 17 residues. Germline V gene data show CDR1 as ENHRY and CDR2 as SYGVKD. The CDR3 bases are TGTGCCATCAGTGGTACTAGCGGGGGAAGCTCCTACAATGAGCAGTTCTTC. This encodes CAISGTSGGSSYNEQFF.

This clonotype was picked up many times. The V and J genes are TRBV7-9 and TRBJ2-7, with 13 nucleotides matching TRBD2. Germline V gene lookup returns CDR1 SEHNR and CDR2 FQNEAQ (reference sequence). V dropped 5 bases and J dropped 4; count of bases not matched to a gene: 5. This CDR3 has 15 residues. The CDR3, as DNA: TGTGCCAGCAGCCCACTAGCGGGAGGGTATTACGAGCAGTACTTC. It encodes CASSPLAGGYYEQYF.

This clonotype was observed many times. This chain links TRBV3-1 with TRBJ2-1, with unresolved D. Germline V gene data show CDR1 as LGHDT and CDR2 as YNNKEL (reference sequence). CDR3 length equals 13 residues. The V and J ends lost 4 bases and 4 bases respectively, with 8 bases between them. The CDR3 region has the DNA TGTGCCAGCAGCCCCCTCGGATACAATGAGCAGTTCTTC. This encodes CASSPLGYNEQFF.

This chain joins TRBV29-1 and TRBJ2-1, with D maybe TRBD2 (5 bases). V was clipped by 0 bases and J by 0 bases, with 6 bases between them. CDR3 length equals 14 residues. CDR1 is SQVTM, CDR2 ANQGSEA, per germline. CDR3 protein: CSVEEGSSYNEQFF. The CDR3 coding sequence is TGCAGCGTTGAAGAGGGGAGCTCCTACAATGAGCAGTTCTTC.

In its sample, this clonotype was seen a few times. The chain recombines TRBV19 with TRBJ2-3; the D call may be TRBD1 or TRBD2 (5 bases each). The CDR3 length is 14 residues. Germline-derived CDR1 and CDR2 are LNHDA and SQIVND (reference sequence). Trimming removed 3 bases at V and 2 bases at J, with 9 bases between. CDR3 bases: TGTGCCAGTAGTATCGACGGGACCACAGATACGCAGTATTTT. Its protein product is CASSIDGTTDTQYF.

The CDR3 spells CASSHPLRTSGYEQYF. In nucleotides, the CDR3 is TGTGCCAGCAGCCACCCGTTAAGGACTAGCGGGTACGAGCAGTACTTC. V is TRBV7-9 and J is TRBJ2-7, with 11 bases lining up with TRBD2. The CDR3 consists of 16 residues. Germline V gene lookup returns CDR1 SEHNR and CDR2 FQNEAQ (reference sequence). V was clipped by 5 bases and J by 4 bases; unmatched bases: 10.

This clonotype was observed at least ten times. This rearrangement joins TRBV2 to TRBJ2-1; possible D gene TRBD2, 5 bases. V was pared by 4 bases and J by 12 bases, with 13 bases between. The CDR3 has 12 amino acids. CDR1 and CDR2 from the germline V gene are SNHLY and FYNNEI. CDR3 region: CASSGLDYPQFF. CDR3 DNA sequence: TGTGCCAGCAGTGGTCTAGACTACCCGCAGTTCTTC.

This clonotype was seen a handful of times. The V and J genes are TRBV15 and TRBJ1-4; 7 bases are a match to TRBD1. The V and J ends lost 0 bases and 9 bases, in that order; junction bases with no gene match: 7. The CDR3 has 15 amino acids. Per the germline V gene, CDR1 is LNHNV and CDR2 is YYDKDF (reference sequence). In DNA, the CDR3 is TGTGCCACCAGCAGAGATACAGGGGTACCGCAAAAACTGTTTTTT. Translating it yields CATSRDTGVPQKLFF.

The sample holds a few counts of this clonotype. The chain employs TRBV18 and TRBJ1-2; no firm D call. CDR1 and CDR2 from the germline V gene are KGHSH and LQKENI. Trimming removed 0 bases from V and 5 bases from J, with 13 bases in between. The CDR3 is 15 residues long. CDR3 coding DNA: TGTGCCAGCTCACCACCGTCTGGGGAGACGTATGGCTACACCTTC. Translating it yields CASSPPSGETYGYTF.

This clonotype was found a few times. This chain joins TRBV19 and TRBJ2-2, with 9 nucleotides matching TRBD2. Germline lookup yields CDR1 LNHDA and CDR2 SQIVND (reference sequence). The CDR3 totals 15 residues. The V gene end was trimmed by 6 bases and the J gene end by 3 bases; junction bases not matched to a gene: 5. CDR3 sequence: CASRASGVYTGELFF. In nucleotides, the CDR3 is TGTGCCAGTAGGGCTAGCGGGGTGTACACCGGGGAGCTGTTTTTT.

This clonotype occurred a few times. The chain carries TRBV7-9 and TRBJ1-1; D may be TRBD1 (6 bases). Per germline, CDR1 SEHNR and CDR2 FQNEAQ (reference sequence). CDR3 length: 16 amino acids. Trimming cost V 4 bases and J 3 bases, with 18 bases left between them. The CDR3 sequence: CASSSNPQGTHTEAFF. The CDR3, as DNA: TGTGCCAGCAGCTCTAATCCCCAGGGGACACACACTGAAGCTTTCTTT.

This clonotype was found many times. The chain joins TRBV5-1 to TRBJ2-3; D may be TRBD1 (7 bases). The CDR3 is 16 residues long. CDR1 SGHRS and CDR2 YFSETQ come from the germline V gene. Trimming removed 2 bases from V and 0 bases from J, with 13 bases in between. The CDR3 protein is CASSFGGTASTDTQYF. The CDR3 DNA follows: TGCGCCAGCAGCTTTGGAGGGACAGCTAGCACAGATACGCAGTATTTT.

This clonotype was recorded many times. This chain's CDR3 is CASTWGTQPQHF. The DNA for the CDR3 is TGTGCCAGTACCTGGGGGACCCAGCCCCAGCATTTT. The chain employs TRBV28 and TRBJ1-5, with TRBD1 as a possible D gene (5 bases). The V and J ends lost 9 bases and 7 bases respectively, with 13 bases between them. The CDR3 runs to 12 residues. Germline lookup yields CDR1 MDHEN and CDR2 SYDVKM.

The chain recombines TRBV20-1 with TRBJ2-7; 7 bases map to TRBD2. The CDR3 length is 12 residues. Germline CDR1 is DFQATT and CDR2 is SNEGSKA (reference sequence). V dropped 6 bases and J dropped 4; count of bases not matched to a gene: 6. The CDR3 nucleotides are TGCAGTGCGTCAGAGCGGGATTACGAGCAGTACTTC. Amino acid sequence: CSASERDYEQYF.

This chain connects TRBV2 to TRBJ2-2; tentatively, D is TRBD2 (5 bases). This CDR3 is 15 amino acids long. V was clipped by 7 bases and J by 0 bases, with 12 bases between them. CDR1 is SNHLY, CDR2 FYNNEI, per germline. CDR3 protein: CASTRRGTNTGELFF. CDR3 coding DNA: TGTGCCAGCACTAGACGGGGTACGAACACCGGGGAGCTGTTTTTT.